Presented here are 12 T cell receptor beta chains from one specimen sequenced in a study of Tregs in tolerant kidney transplant recipients. Related graft donors supplied nonmyeloablative bone marrow transplants, and mixed chimerism was transient. Here immunoSEQ multiplex PCR was the method, and the copy in TCRdb shows in-frame clones only, minus some. The specimen's table records some 15,000 clones. Sequenced material: CD8+ T cells from blood (PBMCs), taken 6 months after the transplant. These TCRs come from a human patient who received a combined kidney and bone marrow transplant. The graft donor may be the source of some T cells.

As to this clone: One end of the junction is discordant with germline, which a read error may explain. The sequence runs out 3 residues before the end of the CDR3; the remainder is reconstructed from the germline J gene. The genes are TRBV4-2 and TRBJ1-5, with 8 bases matching TRBD1. The CDR3 sequence is 18 residues long. Germline V gene sequence: CDR1 LGHNA, CDR2 YNFKEQ. CDR3 DNA, as far as it was read: TGCGCCAGCAGCCGACAGGGGCGGGACGGCCATAACAATCAGCCC. Its translation: CASSRQGRDGHNNQP. The whole CDR3 sequence reads CASSRQGRDGHNNQPQHF.

In regard to this clone: The CDR3 extends 3 residues past the end of the read, so its final part is completed from the germline J gene. J is TRBJ2-3 and V is TRBV4-1; a weak D match, TRBD2 (6 bases). The V end was cut by 1 base, the J end by 1 base, with 9 bases between. Per germline, CDR1 MGHRA and CDR2 YSYEKL. The CDR3 is made up of 15 amino acids. Incomplete CDR3 DNA: TGCGCCAGCAGCCAAGGACCTAGCGGCACAGATACG. It translates to CASSQGPSGTDT. The CDR3, in full, reads CASSQGPSGTDTQYF.

For this clone: From the germline J gene comes the end of the CDR3, since the read stops 3 residues before it. The rearrangement joins TRBV10-3 to TRBJ1-5; D not certain. The ends were cut back, 0 bases at V and 1 base at J, with 10 bases in the middle. There are 16 residues in the CDR3. Germline CDR1 ENHRY, CDR2 SYGVKD. The sequenced part of the CDR3 DNA is TGTGCCATCAGTGAGTCCCTCGATAGCAGCAATCAGCCC. Its protein product is CAISESLDSSNQP. In full, the CDR3 is CAISESLDSSNQPQHF.

As concerns this clone: Read sequence stops 3 residues before the CDR3 end, and the germline J gene provides the missing end. This chain uses TRBV29-1 with TRBJ2-7, with 9 positions matching TRBD1. The germline gives CDR1 SQVTM, CDR2 ANQGSEA. The CDR3 loop spans 15 amino acids. Losses at the gene ends were 4 bases for V and 1 base for J; bases not matched to a gene: 8. CDR3 DNA, as far as it was read: TGCAGCGTTGTTTCCGGGACAGGGATTTCCTACGAG. Translation gives CSVVSGTGISYE. The entire CDR3 protein reads CSVVSGTGISYEQYF.

In regard to this clone: The missing CDR3 end, 3 residues past where the read stops, is filled in from the germline J gene. J is TRBJ2-1 and V is TRBV28; no reliable D call. Germline values: CDR1 MDHEN, CDR2 SYDVKM. V lost 3 bases and J 8 bases, leaving 8 bases between the germline ends. This CDR3 comprises 12 residues. CDR3 in amino acids: CASSFADYEQFF. Partial CDR3 DNA: TGTGCCAGCAGTTTTGCAGACTATGAG.

With regard to this clone: The read terminates 3 residues before the CDR3 end, so the remaining end is supplied by the germline J gene. This chain links TRBV18 with TRBJ1-1; D is undetermined. CDR3 length: 12 amino acids. The germline CDR1 and CDR2 sequences are KGHSH and LQKENI. Trimming cost V 3 bases and J 7 bases, with 9 bases left between them. This CDR3 is CASSPTRGEAFF. The covered CDR3 bases are TGTGCCAGCTCACCCACACGGGGTGAA.

For this clone: The read terminates 3 residues before the CDR3 end, so the remaining end is supplied by the germline J gene. The V call is TRBV10-3, the J call TRBJ1-5; a possible D gene is TRBD1 (6 bases). V was cut by 3 bases and J by 6 bases, with 15 bases left in between. This CDR3 has 15 residues. Germline values: CDR1 ENHRY, CDR2 SYGVKD. Here the CDR3 reads CAISEQGIGPQPQHF. CDR3 DNA (partial): TGTGCCATCAGTGAACAGGGAATTGGGCCTCAGCCC.

With respect to this clone: The read ends 3 residues shy of where the CDR3 ends; the end is completed using the germline J gene. The chain links TRBV7-8 to TRBJ2-1, with 9 bases matching TRBD2. Germline V lookup: CDR1 SGHVS, CDR2 FQNEAQ. CDR3 size: 17 residues. V lost 5 bases and J lost 3; bases outside the gene matches: 11. The CDR3 spells CASSPRRLAELYNEQFF. The DNA read from the CDR3 is TGTGCCAGCAGCCCCCGCAGACTAGCGGAACTCTACAATGAG.

Note on this clone: The sequenced fragment ends 3 residues before the CDR3 boundary, so the rest is inferred from the germline J gene. The chain uses TRBV19 and TRBJ2-7; possibly TRBD2 for D (5 bases). Between the trimmed V and J ends, which lost 6 bases and 2 bases, there was a span of 14 bases. This CDR3 is built from 14 residues. Germline V gene data show CDR1 as LNHDA and CDR2 as SQIVND (reference sequence). The CDR3 sequence: CASSPGLAAYEQYF. The sequenced part of the CDR3 DNA is TGTGCCAGTAGCCCCGGACTCGCCGCCTACGAG. The variable domain in full, with the rest retrieved from reference TRBV19 and TRBJ2-7, is DGGITQSPKYLFRKEGQNVTLSCEQNLNHDAMYWYRQDPGQGLRLIYYSQIVNDFQKGDIAEGYSVSREKKESFPLTVTSAQKNPTAFYLCASSPGLAAYEQYFGPGTRLTVT.

Details on this clone: With the read ending 3 residues before the CDR3 end, the germline J gene is used to fill in that end. This chain connects TRBV19 to TRBJ2-2, with 9 bases fitting TRBD1. This CDR3 spans 15 amino acids. With 5 bases clipped from V and 5 bases from J, the junction kept 6 bases outside the gene matches. CDR1 and CDR2 from the germline V gene are LNHDA and SQIVND (reference sequence). CDR3 DNA (partial): TGTGCCAGTAGTCCTTGGACAGGGGAAACCGGGGAG. Translated, it gives CASSPWTGETGE. The whole CDR3 is CASSPWTGETGELFF.

As concerns this clone: The read halts 3 residues ahead of the CDR3 end, with the missing end drawn from the germline J gene. The chain has TRBV6-2 or TRBV6-3 and TRBJ2-5; 7 positions agree with TRBD1. This CDR3 is 15 amino acids long. V shed 6 bases and J 2 bases; nucleotides not matched to a gene: 9. Germline CDR1 MNHEY, CDR2 SVGEGT. The part of the CDR3 DNA that was read is TGTGCCAGCAGGGGTGACAGGGACCCTCAAGAGACC. It encodes CASRGDRDPQET. The full CDR3 protein is CASRGDRDPQETQYF.

To note about this clone: The observed sequence ends 3 residues before the CDR3 terminus, with the missing tail filled in from the germline J gene. The rearrangement links TRBV23-1 to TRBJ1-5; 7 bases are shared with TRBD1. TRBV23-1 is an open reading frame whose function is uncertain. The CDR3 runs 14 residues. Germline trimming cut 4 bases from V and 5 bases from J; bases unmatched to any gene: 5. The sequenced part of the CDR3 DNA is TGCGCCAGCAGTCTAGGACAGGTCCATCAGCCC. Translated, it gives CASSLGQVHQP. The entire CDR3 is CASSLGQVHQPQHF.